The clone carrying this T cell receptor beta chain has more than one count but fewer than ten. Antigen specificity is unknown. The assay was run at survey level. Per the study methods: Productive clonotypes were detectable down to 2.59 x 10-5 frequency. Produced via immunoSEQ multiplex PCR; TCRdb's table is partial and in-frame only. V and J calls and clone size are as listed in that table; D and trimming were resolved from the DNA. The table has tens of thousands of clones, roughly 87% seen once; the top ten hold around 9.2%. This entry is derived from a study of STAT5B mutations in CD4+ large granular lymphocyte leukemia. General study points: Without putative leukemic clones, patient CD4-sorted repertoires remained more clonal than healthy CD4+ repertoires.

V lost 4 bases and J 0 bases, leaving 7 bases between the germline ends. Germline V CDR1 and CDR2: LNHDA, SQIVND (reference sequence). This CDR3 contains 15 residues. Sample: CD4+ T cells from blood buffy coats. The clonotype originates from a human donor in good health. The V and J genes are TRBV19 and TRBJ2-6; no firm D call. CDR3 sequence: CASSRGFSGANVLTF. DNA for the CDR3: TGTGCCAGTAGTAGGGGATTCTCTGGGGCCAACGTCCTGACTTTC. Variable domain in full (rest from reference TRBV19 and TRBJ2-6): DGGITQSPKYLFRKEGQNVTLSCEQNLNHDAMYWYRQDPGQGLRLIYYSQIVNDFQKGDIAEGYSVSREKKESFPLTVTSAQKNPTAFYLCASSRGFSGANVLTFGAGSRLTVL.